These 2 T cell receptor beta chains originate from one sample sequenced in a study of Graves' ophthalmopathy and Graves' hyperthyroidism. The TCR beta CDR3 regions underwent amplification from RNA transcripts. The library came from an HTBI-primed first-round RT-PCR and a second-round multiplex PCR. Via MiXCR, TCRdb re-called the multiplex PCR reads, giving one row per CDR3 protein. The sample lists about 370,000 distinct CDR3 sequences; around 17% were seen once. What was sequenced was peripheral blood. These receptors were obtained from a woman in her late teens or twenties with Graves' ophthalmopathy.

This clonotype was counted at least ten times. J is TRBJ2-7 and V is TRBV3-1; no clear D. Per germline, CDR1 LGHDT and CDR2 YNNKEL (reference sequence). This CDR3 is 12 amino acids long. V shed 4 bases and J shed 6 bases, with 10 bases lying between them. This CDR3 is CASSLSSSEQYF. The CDR3 DNA reads TGTGCCAGCAGCCTCTCCTCAAGCGAGCAGTACTTC.

This clonotype was detected ten times or more. V is TRBV12-3 or TRBV12-4 and J is TRBJ1-5; 7 nucleotides align to TRBD1. Trimming removed 7 bases from V and 0 bases from J; junction bases left unmatched: 9. This CDR3 comprises 16 residues. CDR3 DNA sequence: TGTGCCAGCACCTCCGGGACAGTTAATAGCAATCAGCCCCAGCATTTT. This sequence encodes CASTSGTVNSNQPQHF.